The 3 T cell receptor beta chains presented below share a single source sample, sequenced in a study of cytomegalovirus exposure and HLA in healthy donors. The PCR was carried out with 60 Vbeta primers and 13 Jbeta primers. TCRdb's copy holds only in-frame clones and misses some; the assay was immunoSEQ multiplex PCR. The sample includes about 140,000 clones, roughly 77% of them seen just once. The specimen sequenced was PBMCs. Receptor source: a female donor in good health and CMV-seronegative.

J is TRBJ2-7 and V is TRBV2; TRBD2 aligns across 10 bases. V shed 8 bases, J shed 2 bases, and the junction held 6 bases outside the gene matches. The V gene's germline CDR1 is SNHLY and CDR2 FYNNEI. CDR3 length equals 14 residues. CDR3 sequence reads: CASGWTSGTYEQYF. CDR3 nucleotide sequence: TGTGCCAGCGGGTGGACTAGCGGAACCTACGAGCAGTACTTC.

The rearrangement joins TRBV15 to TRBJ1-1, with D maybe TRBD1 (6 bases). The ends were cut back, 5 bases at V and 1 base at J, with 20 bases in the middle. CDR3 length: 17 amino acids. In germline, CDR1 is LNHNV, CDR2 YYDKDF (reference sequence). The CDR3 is CATSVQGRGRGNTEAFF. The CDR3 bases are TGTGCCACCAGCGTCCAGGGAAGGGGCAGGGGGAACACTGAAGCTTTCTTT.

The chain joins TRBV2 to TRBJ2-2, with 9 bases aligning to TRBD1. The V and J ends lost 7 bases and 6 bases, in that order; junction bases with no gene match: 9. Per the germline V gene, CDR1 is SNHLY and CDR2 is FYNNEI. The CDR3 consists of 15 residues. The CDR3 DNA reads TGTGCCAGCAAGAGGGGACAGGGCTTGGCCGGGGAGCTGTTTTTT. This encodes CASKRGQGLAGELFF. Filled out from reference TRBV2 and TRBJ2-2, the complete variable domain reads EPEVTQTPSHQVTQMGQEVILRCVPISNHLYFYWYRQILGQKVEFLVSFYNNEISEKSEIFDDQFSVERPDGSNFTLKIRSTKLEDSAMYFCASKRGQGLAGELFFGEGSRLTVL.